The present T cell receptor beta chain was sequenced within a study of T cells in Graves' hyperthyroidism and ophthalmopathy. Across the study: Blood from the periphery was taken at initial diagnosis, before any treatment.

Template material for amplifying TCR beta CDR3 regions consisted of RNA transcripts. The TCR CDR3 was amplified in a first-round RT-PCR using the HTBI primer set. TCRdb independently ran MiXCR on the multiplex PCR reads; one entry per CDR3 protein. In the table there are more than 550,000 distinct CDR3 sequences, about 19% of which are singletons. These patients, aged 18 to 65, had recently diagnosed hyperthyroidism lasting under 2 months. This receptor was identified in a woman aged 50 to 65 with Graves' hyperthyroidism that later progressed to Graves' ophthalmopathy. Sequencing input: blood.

The CDR3 bases are TGTGCCTGGAAGGGACAGCTGAACACTGAAGCTTTCTTT. It encodes CAWKGQLNTEAFF. The chain recombines TRBV30 with TRBJ1-1; 7 bases agree with TRBD1. This CDR3 is 13 amino acids long. V lost 4 bases, J lost 0 bases, and 2 bases stayed unmatched. Looked up from germline, CDR1 is GTSNPN and CDR2 is SVGIG (reference sequence).